This TCR beta chain was profiled in a study of shared clonotypes between healthy human individuals. Study-wide findings and caveats: An anticipated effect of sequencing depth on clonotype sharing among donors was recognized. Estimated richness values were generally larger in naive subsets than in memory subsets.

Original data processing: Junction-only sequences without quality scores came from ImmunoSEQ, so filtering differed. Sequenced by immunoSEQ multiplex PCR; TCRdb stores in-frame clones only, minus some. V, J and clone size derive from that table, while D and trimming were established from the DNA sequence. The data hold 980,000 or so clones, with approximately 76% observed a single time. In the case of this clone: Its specificity is unknown.

Germline V lookup: CDR1 LNHDA, CDR2 SQIVND (reference sequence). V shed 9 bases, J shed 0 bases, and the junction held 11 bases outside the gene matches. The CDR3 contains 17 residues. Sequencing was carried out using memory CD4+ T cells sorted from blood. The sample's subset: CD45RA-negative fraction. The TCR comes from a man aged 18 to 30 in good health. The V gene is TRBV19, the J gene TRBJ2-2, with 9 bases matching TRBD1. DNA for the CDR3: TGTGCCAGCTCTGACAGGGGGACCCCCGCGAACACCGGGGAGCTGTTTTTT. The encoded protein is CASSDRGTPANTGELFF.